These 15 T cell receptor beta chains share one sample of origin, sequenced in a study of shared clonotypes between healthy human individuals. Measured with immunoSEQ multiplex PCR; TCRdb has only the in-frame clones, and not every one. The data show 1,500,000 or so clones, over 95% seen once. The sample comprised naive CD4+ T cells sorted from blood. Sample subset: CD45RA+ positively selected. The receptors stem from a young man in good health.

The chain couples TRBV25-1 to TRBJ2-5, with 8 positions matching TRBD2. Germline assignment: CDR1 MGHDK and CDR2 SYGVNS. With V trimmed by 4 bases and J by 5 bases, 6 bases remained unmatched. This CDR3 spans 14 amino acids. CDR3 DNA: TGTGCCAGCAGTGGGGGGACGGGAGGGGAGACCCAGTACTTC. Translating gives CASSGGTGGETQYF.

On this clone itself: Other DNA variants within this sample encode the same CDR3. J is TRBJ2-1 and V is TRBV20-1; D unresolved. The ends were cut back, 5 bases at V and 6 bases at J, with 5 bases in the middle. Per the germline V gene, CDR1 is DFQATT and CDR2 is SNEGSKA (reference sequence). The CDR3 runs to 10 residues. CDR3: CSARFNEQFF. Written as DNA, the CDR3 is TGCAGTGCTCGATTCAATGAGCAGTTCTTC.

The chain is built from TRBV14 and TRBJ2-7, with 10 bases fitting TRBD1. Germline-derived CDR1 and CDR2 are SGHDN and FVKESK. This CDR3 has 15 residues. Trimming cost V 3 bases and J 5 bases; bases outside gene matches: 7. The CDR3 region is CASSQPGQGFHEQYF. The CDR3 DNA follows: TGTGCCAGCAGCCAGCCGGGACAGGGGTTCCACGAGCAGTACTTC.

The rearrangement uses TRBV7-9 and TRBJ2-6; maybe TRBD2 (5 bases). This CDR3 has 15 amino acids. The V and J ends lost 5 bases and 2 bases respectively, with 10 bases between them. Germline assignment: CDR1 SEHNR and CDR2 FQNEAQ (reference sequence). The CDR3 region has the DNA TGTGCCAGCAGCGCCCTCGGGGCTGGGGCCAACGTCCTGACTTTC. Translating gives CASSALGAGANVLTF.

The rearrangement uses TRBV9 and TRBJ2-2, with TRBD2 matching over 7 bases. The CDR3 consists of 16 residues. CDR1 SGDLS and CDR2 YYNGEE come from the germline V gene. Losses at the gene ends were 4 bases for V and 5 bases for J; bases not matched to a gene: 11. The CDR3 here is CASSPRRLAATGELFF. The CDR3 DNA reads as TGTGCCAGCAGCCCCAGACGGCTAGCGGCTACCGGGGAGCTGTTTTTT.

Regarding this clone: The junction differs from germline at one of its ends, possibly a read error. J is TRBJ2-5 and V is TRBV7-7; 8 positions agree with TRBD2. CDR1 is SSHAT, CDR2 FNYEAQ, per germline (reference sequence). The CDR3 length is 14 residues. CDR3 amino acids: CASSQAGVGETQYF. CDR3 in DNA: TGTGCTAGCAGCCAAGCGGGAGTCGGAGAGACCCAGTACTTC.

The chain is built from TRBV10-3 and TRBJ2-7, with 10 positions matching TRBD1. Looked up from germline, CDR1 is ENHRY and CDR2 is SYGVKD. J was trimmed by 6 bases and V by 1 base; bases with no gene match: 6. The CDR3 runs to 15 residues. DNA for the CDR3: TGTGCCATCAGTGAGTGGGGGACAGGGGTCTCCGAGCAGTACTTC. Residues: CAISEWGTGVSEQYF.

For the CDR3, the DNA is TGTGCCAGCAGCCCTTGGTCGCGGGAGAATATCTACGAGCAGTACTTC. Protein: CASSPWSRENIYEQYF. The V call is TRBV13, the J call TRBJ2-7; 7 bases map to TRBD2. The CDR3 sequence is 16 residues long. The V gene's germline CDR1 is PRHDT and CDR2 FYEKMQ (reference sequence). V lost 5 bases, J lost 3 bases, and 13 bases stayed unmatched.

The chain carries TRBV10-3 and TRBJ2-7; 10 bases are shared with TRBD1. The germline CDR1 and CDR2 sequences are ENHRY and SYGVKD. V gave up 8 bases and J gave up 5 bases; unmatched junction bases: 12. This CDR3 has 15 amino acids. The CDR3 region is CAIRLDAGQGNEQYF. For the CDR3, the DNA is TGTGCCATCCGACTCGATGCGGGACAGGGGAACGAGCAGTACTTC.

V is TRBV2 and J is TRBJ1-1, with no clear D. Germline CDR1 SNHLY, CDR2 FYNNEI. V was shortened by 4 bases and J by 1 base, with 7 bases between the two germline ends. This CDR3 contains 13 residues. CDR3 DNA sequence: TGTGCCAGCAGTGCCACAGAGAACACTGAAGCTTTCTTT. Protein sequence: CASSATENTEAFF.

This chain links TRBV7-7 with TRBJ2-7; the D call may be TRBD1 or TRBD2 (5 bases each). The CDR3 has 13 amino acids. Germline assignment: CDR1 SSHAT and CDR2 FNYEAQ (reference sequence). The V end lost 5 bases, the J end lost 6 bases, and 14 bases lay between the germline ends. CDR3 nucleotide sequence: TGTGCCAGCAGCGCCCAGGGACGGAGCGAGCAGTACTTC. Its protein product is CASSAQGRSEQYF.

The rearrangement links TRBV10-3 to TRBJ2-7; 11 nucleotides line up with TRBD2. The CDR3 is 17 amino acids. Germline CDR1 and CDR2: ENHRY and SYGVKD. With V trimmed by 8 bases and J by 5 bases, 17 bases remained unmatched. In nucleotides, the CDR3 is TGTGCCATCGGAACGCCCGATCTAGCGGGAGGTCCCCACGAGCAGTACTTC. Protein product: CAIGTPDLAGGPHEQYF.

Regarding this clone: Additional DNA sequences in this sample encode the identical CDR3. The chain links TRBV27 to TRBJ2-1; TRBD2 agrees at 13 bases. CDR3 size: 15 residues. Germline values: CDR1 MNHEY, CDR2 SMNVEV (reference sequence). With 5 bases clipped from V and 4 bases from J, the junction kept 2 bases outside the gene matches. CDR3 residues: CASSPGLAGYNEQFF. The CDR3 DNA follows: TGTGCCAGCAGTCCGGGACTAGCGGGATACAATGAGCAGTTCTTC.

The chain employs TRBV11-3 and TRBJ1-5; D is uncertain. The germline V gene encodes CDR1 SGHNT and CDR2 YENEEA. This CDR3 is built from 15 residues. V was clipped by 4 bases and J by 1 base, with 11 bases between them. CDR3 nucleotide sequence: TGTGCCAGCAGCTCAAGCCATACCAGCAATCAGCCCCAGCATTTT. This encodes CASSSSHTSNQPQHF.

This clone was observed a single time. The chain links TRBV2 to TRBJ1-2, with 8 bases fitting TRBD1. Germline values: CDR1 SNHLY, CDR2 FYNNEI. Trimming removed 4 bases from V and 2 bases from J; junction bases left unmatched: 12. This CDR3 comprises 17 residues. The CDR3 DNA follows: TGTGCCAGCAGTGTTCCCCTGACAGGGGCGATGAACTATGGCTACACCTTC. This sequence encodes CASSVPLTGAMNYGYTF.